A single sample is the source of the 23 T cell receptor beta chains below, sequenced in a study of spatial heterogeneity in lung cancer. TCRdb reanalysed the 5' RACE reads using MiXCR and keeps one entry per CDR3 protein. The top ten hold approximately 15% of the sample, which has roughly 120,000 distinct CDR3 sequences, 9% to 15% seen once. As to time point: blood at routine non-recurrence follow-up after resection. Sequencing of whole RNA from tumor, nontumor lung or frozen PBMC involved no sorting. The sequences come from PBMCs, collected at follow-up. All receptors come from a male donor with early-stage non-small cell lung cancer.

The chain recombines TRBV7-9 with TRBJ2-5; TRBD1 matches at 10 bases. CDR3 length: 15 residues. The J segment lost 5 bases and the V segment lost 5 bases, leaving 8 bases of the junction unmatched. CDR1 is SEHNR and CDR2 is FQNEAQ in the germline V gene (reference sequence). The CDR3 reads CASSQTGGSVETQYF. The DNA for the CDR3 is TGTGCCAGCAGCCAGACAGGGGGCTCTGTGGAGACCCAGTACTTC.

This clonotype was detected many times. The V and J genes are TRBV12-3 or TRBV12-4 and TRBJ2-7; D unresolved. Trimming shortened V by 3 bases and J by 6 bases, and 12 bases separated the two germline ends. The CDR3 is 13 amino acids. The CDR3 nucleotides read TGTGCCAGCAGTTTCACCAGCTGGGGCGAGCAGTACTTC. It yields the protein CASSFTSWGEQYF.

The V and J genes are TRBV14 and TRBJ2-3, with D tentatively TRBD2 (6 bases). The CDR3 consists of 14 residues. Looked up from germline, CDR1 is SGHDN and CDR2 is FVKESK. The V gene lost 4 bases and the J gene lost 0 bases, with 8 bases spanning the gap. CDR3 sequence: CASSPDYSTDTQYF. The CDR3 DNA reads as TGTGCCAGCAGCCCGGACTATAGCACAGATACGCAGTATTTT.

This clonotype was seen a single time. The CDR3 sequence is CASSRRDRGTFEQYF. For the CDR3, the DNA is TGTGCCAGCAGTCGCCGGGACAGGGGCACTTTCGAGCAGTACTTC. The rearrangement joins TRBV12-3 or TRBV12-4 to TRBJ2-7; 10 bases agree with TRBD1. CDR3 length: 15 amino acids. The trim removed 5 bases at V and 6 bases at J, leaving 10 bases unmatched.

This clonotype appeared a few times. The J gene is TRBJ2-5, the V gene TRBV2; D not resolved. The CDR3 has 11 amino acids. CDR1 and CDR2 (germline): SNHLY, FYNNEI. V was shortened by 6 bases and J by 9 bases, with 11 bases between the two germline ends. This CDR3 is CASSEESAQYF. CDR3 bases: TGTGCCAGCAGCGAGGAAAGTGCCCAGTACTTC.

This clonotype was recorded many times. V and J are TRBV5-4 and TRBJ1-1; unclear D gene. Germline CDR1 reads SGHNT; CDR2 reads YYREEE (reference sequence). The V end was cut by 0 bases, the J end by 1 base, with 10 bases between. This CDR3 has 15 amino acids. The CDR3 here is CASSLAWRQNTEAFF. For the CDR3, the DNA is TGTGCCAGCAGCTTGGCCTGGAGACAGAACACTGAAGCTTTCTTT.

This clonotype has just a few counts. J is TRBJ2-3 and V is TRBV28; 7 nucleotides align to TRBD2. The CDR3 has 12 amino acids. Germline CDR1 and CDR2: MDHEN and SYDVKM. The V and J ends lost 8 bases and 5 bases, in that order; junction bases with no gene match: 4. DNA of the CDR3: TGTGCCAGCGGGCGGGGGAAAGATACGCAGTATTTT. This sequence encodes CASGRGKDTQYF.

On this clonotype: This may be a read error, as it is one base from a much larger clone. The chain joins TRBV6-5 to TRBJ1-1; 8 bases agree with TRBD1. The CDR3 has 14 residues. Germline-derived CDR1 and CDR2 are MNHEY and SVGAGI. The CDR3 loop reads CASSYVTGVTEASF. Written as DNA, the CDR3 is TGTGCCAGCAGTTATGTGACAGGGGTTACTGAAGCTTCCTTT.

CDR3 nucleotides: TGTGCCACCAGTGGCCCGGGACAGTCATACGAGCAGTACTTC. It is translated as CATSGPGQSYEQYF. The chain employs TRBV24-1 and TRBJ2-7; 7 bases map to TRBD1. The V gene's germline CDR1 is KGHDR and CDR2 SFDVKD. The CDR3 runs to 14 residues. The trim removed 5 bases at V and 4 bases at J, leaving 7 bases unmatched.

This chain joins TRBV10-3 and TRBJ1-1, with 7 bases lining up with TRBD1. The V gene end was trimmed by 5 bases and the J gene end by 3 bases; junction bases not matched to a gene: 3. The CDR3 has 13 amino acids. In germline, CDR1 is ENHRY, CDR2 SYGVKD. The CDR3 loop reads CAISFQGDTEAFF. Here the CDR3 DNA reads TGTGCCATCAGTTTCCAGGGGGACACTGAAGCTTTCTTT.

This clonotype was seen many times. The chain recombines TRBV11-2 with TRBJ1-2; TRBD1 is a possible D gene (6 bases). Germline assignment: CDR1 SGHAT and CDR2 FQNNGV. The V and J ends lost 0 bases and 4 bases respectively, with 21 bases between them. The CDR3 has 18 amino acids. The CDR3 region has the DNA TGTGCCAGCAGCTTAGATCCCTGGCAGGGGACCGCCGGCTATGGCTACACCTTC. Protein sequence: CASSLDPWQGTAGYGYTF.

This clonotype showed up just a few times. V is TRBV4-1 and J is TRBJ1-6, with 7 positions matching TRBD1. The germline gives CDR1 MGHRA, CDR2 YSYEKL. This CDR3 is 16 amino acids long. Losses at the gene ends were 4 bases for V and 6 bases for J; bases not matched to a gene: 9. The CDR3 loop reads CASSREGTEGNSPLHF. CDR3 nucleotide sequence: TGCGCCAGCAGCCGGGAAGGGACAGAGGGTAATTCACCCCTCCACTTT.

This clonotype was found a few times. The rearrangement uses TRBV20-1 and TRBJ2-7, with a tentative D call TRBD1 (5 bases). Trimming took 3 bases from V and 2 from J, leaving 11 bases between them. Germline loops: CDR1 DFQATT, CDR2 SNEGSKA (reference sequence). This CDR3 contains 13 residues. CDR3 protein: CSARGPVAYEQYF. Written as DNA, the CDR3 is TGCAGTGCTAGGGGGCCTGTCGCCTACGAGCAGTACTTC.

In its sample, this clonotype was seen a few times. The genes are TRBV3-1 and TRBJ1-5; TRBD1 might be the D (5 bases). Germline V lookup: CDR1 LGHDT, CDR2 YNNKEL (reference sequence). Trimming took off 4 bases at V and 3 bases at J, with 13 bases between the two ends. This CDR3 comprises 15 residues. CDR3: CASSLQLGVNQPQHF. Here the CDR3 DNA reads TGTGCCAGCAGCCTCCAGCTGGGGGTCAATCAGCCCCAGCATTTT.

The chain links TRBV9 to TRBJ2-3; D call uncertain. Between the trimmed V and J ends, which lost 0 bases and 0 bases, there was a span of 8 bases. The CDR3 loop spans 15 amino acids. Germline V gene lookup returns CDR1 SGDLS and CDR2 YYNGEE. This CDR3 reads CASSVATFSTDTQYF. The CDR3, as DNA: TGTGCCAGCAGCGTAGCGACGTTTAGCACAGATACGCAGTATTTT. Full variable domain (missing parts from reference TRBV9 and TRBJ2-3): DSGVTQTPKHLITATGQRVTLRCSPRSGDLSVYWYQQSLDQGLQFLIQYYNGEERAKGNILERFSAQQFPDLHSELNLSSLELGDSALYFCASSVATFSTDTQYFGPGTRLTVL.

This chain uses TRBV7-9 with TRBJ2-5, with unresolved D. The CDR3 totals 11 residues. The V end was cut by 4 bases, the J end by 9 bases, with 9 bases between. From germline, CDR1 is SEHNR and CDR2 FQNEAQ (reference sequence). Written as DNA, the CDR3 is TGTGCCAGCAGCTCTCAGTATGCCCAGTACTTC. Amino acid sequence: CASSSQYAQYF.

CDR3 protein: CASSSPTTGASAKLFF. The CDR3 DNA is TGTGCCAGCAGTTCTCCAACGACAGGCGCGTCAGCAAAACTGTTTTTT. The chain carries TRBV6-2 or TRBV6-3 and TRBJ1-4; D is perhaps TRBD1 (6 bases). Trimming shortened V by 4 bases and J by 10 bases, and 22 bases separated the two germline ends. Germline loops: CDR1 MNHEY, CDR2 SVGEGT. The CDR3 extends over 16 amino acids.

A few counts support this clonotype. The V call is TRBV5-1, the J call TRBJ2-1; 7 bases match TRBD1. The trim removed 1 base at V and 8 bases at J, leaving 9 bases unmatched. Germline CDR1 reads SGHRS; CDR2 reads YFSETQ. This CDR3 spans 15 amino acids. The CDR3 nucleotides read TGCGCCAGCAGCTTGAATGGGGAGCAGGGGGATGAGCAGTTCTTC. Its protein product is CASSLNGEQGDEQFF.

This clonotype showed up just a few times. The chain carries TRBV4-1 and TRBJ1-2, with TRBD1 matching over 11 bases. CDR1 and CDR2 (germline): MGHRA, YSYEKL. Trimming at V came to 2 bases and at J to 4 bases, leaving 3 bases not matched to a gene. This CDR3 has 15 residues. The DNA for the CDR3 is TGCGCCAGCAGCCAACCCGGGACAGGGGGCTATGGCTACACCTTC. As protein: CASSQPGTGGYGYTF.

The J gene is TRBJ2-5, the V gene TRBV7-2; 8 bases match TRBD2. J was trimmed by 4 bases and V by 2 bases; bases with no gene match: 9. The CDR3 runs 16 residues. Germline V gene data show CDR1 as SGHTA and CDR2 as FQGNSA. DNA of the CDR3: TGTGCCAGCAGCTTATCCAGCGGGGGAGGAGGAGAGACCCAGTACTTC. Amino acid sequence: CASSLSSGGGGETQYF.

The rearrangement uses TRBV6-1 and TRBJ2-5; D possibly corresponds to TRBD2 (6 bases). V lost 6 bases and J 2 bases, leaving 16 bases between the germline ends. Germline V gene data show CDR1 as MNHNS and CDR2 as SASEGT. The CDR3 is 15 residues long. CDR3 sequence: CASSWLGGGQETQYF. CDR3 bases: TGTGCCAGCAGCTGGCTGGGGGGAGGTCAAGAGACCCAGTACTTC.

This clonotype was picked up a small number of times. The V gene is TRBV19, the J gene TRBJ2-5; 9 positions agree with TRBD2. V shed 7 bases and J 1 base; nucleotides not matched to a gene: 7. This CDR3 has 15 amino acids. CDR1 is LNHDA and CDR2 is SQIVND in the germline V gene (reference sequence). The CDR3 sequence: CASTQSGGLQETQYF. The CDR3 region has the DNA TGTGCCAGTACTCAGAGCGGGGGGCTCCAAGAGACCCAGTACTTC.

This chain connects TRBV12-3 or TRBV12-4 to TRBJ2-7, with D possibly called TRBD1 or TRBD2 (5 bases each). The V and J ends lost 2 bases and 7 bases respectively, with 12 bases between them. The CDR3 loop spans 13 amino acids. Here the CDR3 reads CASSLRGAGEQYF. The CDR3 bases are TGTGCCAGCAGTTTACGAGGGGCCGGGGAGCAGTACTTC.